This TCR beta chain was identified in a study of T cells in tuberculosis. Study details: IGRA-negative adolescents, IGRA-positive adolescents with latent tuberculosis and adults with active tuberculosis formed this South African cohort. Samples predate treatment or fall within its first 7 days.

The time point: new active TB diagnosis, blood taken before or within 7 days of starting treatment. Only in-frame clones appear in the TCRdb table, and some are missing; sequencing was by immunoSEQ multiplex PCR. The data hold approximately 53,000 clones, with roughly 95% observed a single time. The receptor was isolated from an adult with tuberculosis. Source: PBMCs, taken at tuberculosis diagnosis.

Written as DNA, the CDR3 is TGTGCCAGCAGTCTGAACAGGGTAACCTACGAGCAGTACTTC. It is translated as CASSLNRVTYEQYF. The chain joins TRBV6-5 to TRBJ2-7; maybe TRBD1 (6 bases). Trimming left V 5 bases short and J 2 bases short, with 13 bases between. Per the germline V gene, CDR1 is MNHEY and CDR2 is SVGAGI. This CDR3 is built from 14 residues.